This T cell receptor (beta chain) was observed in a study of T cells in Graves' hyperthyroidism and ophthalmopathy. Trimming took 6 bases from V and 6 from J; bases not matched to a gene: 13. CDR3 length: 16 amino acids. Researchers took RNA transcripts and amplified the TCR beta CDR3 regions from them. The study used the HTBI primer set for a first-round RT-PCR of the TCR CDR3. TCRdb redid the calling of the multiplex PCR reads with MiXCR, one entry per CDR3 protein. This table has fewer than 400,000 distinct CDR3 sequences, over 13% appearing once. Uncontrolled infection, other autoimmune disease, pregnancy or lactation disqualified patients from enrolment.

Source material: blood. The chain couples TRBV12-3 or TRBV12-4 to TRBJ2-4; TRBD2 aligns across 8 bases. The source is a man aged 50 or older with Graves' ophthalmopathy. The DNA of the CDR3 is TGTGCCAGCAGCCAAATCTCGGGAGGGCCTGGAAACATTCAGTACTTC. It specifies CASSQISGGPGNIQYF.